Listed below are T cell receptor beta chains from one sample, sequenced in a study of T cells in Graves' hyperthyroidism and ophthalmopathy. TCRdb analysed the multiplex PCR reads with MiXCR anew, one entry per CDR3 protein. The sample carries approximately 690,000 distinct CDR3 sequences, about 20% recorded once. Material: blood. The receptors here all came from a man in his thirties or forties with Graves' ophthalmopathy. Both conserved end residues are part of each CDR3. Each record gives: D gene, V gene, clone size, J gene, CDR3 DNA, CDR3 protein. The D gene is left open where the match is weak. Clone size is given for some rows only: seen once, a few or many times, or a class if the clone is expanded.

>NA|TRBV30|many|TRBJ1-2
TGTGCCTGGAGGGGCTTACCAGGATGGTACACCTTC
CAWRGLPGWYTF
>NA|TRBV7-2|NA|TRBJ1-4
TGTGCCAGCAGCCCGGGCAGGGGTGAGACAACTAATGAAAAACTGTTTTTT
CASSPGRGETTNEKLFF
>TRBD1|TRBV6-1|NA|TRBJ1-1
TGTGCCAGCAGTCAGCACTCGACAGGGGCGAACACTGAAGCTTTCTTT
CASSQHSTGANTEAFF
>NA|TRBV29-1|few|TRBJ2-7
TGCAGCGTTGTACTAGAACGACGGGGGTTGGAGCAGTACTTC
CSVVLERRGLEQYF
>TRBD2|TRBV12-3/TRBV12-4|NA|TRBJ2-7
TGTGCCAGCAGTCCCGGGACTAGCGGGCGCGCCTACGAGCAGTACTTC
CASSPGTSGRAYEQYF
>TRBD1|TRBV6-2/TRBV6-3|NA|TRBJ1-2
TGTGCCAGCAGTTCGGGACAGGTCGTAAACTATGGCTACACCTTC
CASSSGQVVNYGYTF
>NA|TRBV20-1|few|TRBJ1-5
TGCAGTGCTAGAGACCAGGGGCCCTATAGCAATCAGCCCCAGCATTTT
CSARDQGPYSNQPQHF
>NA|TRBV12-3/TRBV12-4|many|TRBJ1-1
TGTGCCAGCAGTCCTGGCAGGGGCACTGAAGCTTTCTTT
CASSPGRGTEAFF
>NA|TRBV15|few|TRBJ2-7
TGTGCCACCAGCAAGGACACAGGCTACGAGCAGTACTTC
CATSKDTGYEQYF
>TRBD2|TRBV19|few|TRBJ2-4
TGTGCCAGTAGCCCTACTAGCGGGAGTCGGAACATTCAGTACTTC
CASSPTSGSRNIQYF
>TRBD2|TRBV6-1|few|TRBJ2-5
TGTGCCAGCAGGGTAGCTAGCGGGAGGGTAGAGACCCAGTACTTC
CASRVASGRVETQYF